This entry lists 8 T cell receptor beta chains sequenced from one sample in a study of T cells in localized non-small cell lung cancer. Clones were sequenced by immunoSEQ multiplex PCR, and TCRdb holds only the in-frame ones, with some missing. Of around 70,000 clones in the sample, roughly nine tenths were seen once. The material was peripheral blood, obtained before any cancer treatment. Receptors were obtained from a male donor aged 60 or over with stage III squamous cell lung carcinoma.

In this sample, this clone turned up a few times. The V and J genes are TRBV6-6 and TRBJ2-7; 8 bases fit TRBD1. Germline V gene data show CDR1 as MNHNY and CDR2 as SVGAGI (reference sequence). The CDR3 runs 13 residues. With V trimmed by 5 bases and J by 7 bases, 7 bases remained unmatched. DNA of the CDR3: TGTGCCAGCAGTCTCCAGGGGGCGGGAGAGCAGTACTTC. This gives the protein CASSLQGAGEQYF.

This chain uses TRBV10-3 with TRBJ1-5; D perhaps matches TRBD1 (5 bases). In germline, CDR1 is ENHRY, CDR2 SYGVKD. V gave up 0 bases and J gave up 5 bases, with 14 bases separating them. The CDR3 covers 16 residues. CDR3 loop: CAISESEMGGDQPQHF. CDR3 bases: TGTGCCATCAGTGAGTCCGAGATGGGAGGGGATCAGCCCCAGCATTTT.

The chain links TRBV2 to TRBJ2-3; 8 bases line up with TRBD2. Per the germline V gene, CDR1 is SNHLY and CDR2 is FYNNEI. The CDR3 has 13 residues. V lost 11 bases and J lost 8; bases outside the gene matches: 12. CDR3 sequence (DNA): TGTGCCGGGAAGGGACTAGATTTTGCTACGCAGTATTTT. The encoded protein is CAGKGLDFATQYF.

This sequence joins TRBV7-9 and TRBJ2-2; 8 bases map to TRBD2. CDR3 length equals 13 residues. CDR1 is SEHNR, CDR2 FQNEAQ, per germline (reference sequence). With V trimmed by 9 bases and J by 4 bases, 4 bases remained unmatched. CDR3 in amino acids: CASRLARTGELFF. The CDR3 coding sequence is TGTGCCAGTAGACTAGCGCGCACCGGGGAGCTGTTTTTT.

CDR3 bases: TGTGCTAGTGGACCCGGGACAGGGCCGACCTACGAGCAGTACTTC. This translates into CASGPGTGPTYEQYF. The J gene is TRBJ2-7, the V gene TRBV12-5, with 9 bases identical to TRBD1. The CDR3 has 15 residues. After removal of 6 bases from V and 2 bases from J, the junction contained 8 bases not matched to a gene. Germline V lookup: CDR1 LGHNT, CDR2 FRNRAP.

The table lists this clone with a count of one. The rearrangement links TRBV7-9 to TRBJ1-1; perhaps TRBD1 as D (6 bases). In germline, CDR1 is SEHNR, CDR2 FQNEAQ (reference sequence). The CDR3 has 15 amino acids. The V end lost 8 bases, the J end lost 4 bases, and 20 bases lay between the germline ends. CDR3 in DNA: TGTGCCAGCCAACAGGGAGTTCGTGAGGGCACTGAAGCTTTCTTT. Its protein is CASQQGVREGTEAFF.

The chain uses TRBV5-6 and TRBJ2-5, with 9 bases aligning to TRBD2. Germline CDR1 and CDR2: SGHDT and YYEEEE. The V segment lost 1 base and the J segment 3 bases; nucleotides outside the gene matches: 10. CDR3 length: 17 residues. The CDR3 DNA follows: TGTGCCAGCAGCTTGTTTTCCGCGGGGGGGCCCGAAGAGACCCAGTACTTC. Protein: CASSLFSAGGPEETQYF.

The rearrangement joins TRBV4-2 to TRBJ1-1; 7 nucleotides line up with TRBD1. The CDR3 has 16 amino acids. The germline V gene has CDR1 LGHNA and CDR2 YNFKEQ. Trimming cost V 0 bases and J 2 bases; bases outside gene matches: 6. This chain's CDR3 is CASSQDMGQTNTEAFF. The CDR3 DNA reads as TGTGCCAGCAGCCAAGATATGGGACAGACCAACACTGAAGCTTTCTTT.